This T cell receptor (beta chain) originates from a study of blood T cell repertoires in COVID-19. Study-wide context: Italy, Spain and the United States were the sources of the convalescent and acute COVID-19 samples.

Per the original methods: Reference gene primer amplification gave nucleated cell count estimates. TCRdb's table, derived via immunoSEQ multiplex PCR, lists solely in-frame clones and lacks some. The V and J calls and the clone size are those of that table, but D and trimming were determined from the DNA. The sample includes approximately 200,000 clones, 80% to 85% of them seen just once. V dropped 5 bases and J dropped 4 bases, with 14 bases sitting between them. The V gene's germline CDR1 is MDHEN and CDR2 SYDVKM. This CDR3 region has 14 residues. One Seattle source followed patients from active infection through their disease course.

The TCR comes from a woman of 80 years or more with COVID-19, enrolled during active disease. What was sequenced was peripheral blood. V gene TRBV28 combines with J gene TRBJ1-2; weak D call: TRBD1 (5 bases). In DNA, the CDR3 is TGTGCCAGCAGTCCCCCGACAGTAGTCTATGGCTACACCTTC. Its translation is CASSPPTVVYGYTF.